The 12 T cell receptor beta chains below were found in one sample sequenced in a study of T cells expressing NK-cell markers. TCRdb reworked the 5' RACE reads into one entry per CDR3 protein, no DNA. This sample carries 250,000 to 300,000 distinct CDR3 sequences, with about 0.4% going to the ten biggest clones. The material sequenced was blood T cells: a sorted CD56 or NKG2C T cell subset, CD4+ or CD8+ T cells, or bulk PBMC T cells (not recorded which). These receptors originate from a man aged 18 to 29 in good health.

The chain has TRBV7-3 and TRBJ2-1; the D call from TCRdb, TRBD1, cannot be confirmed without DNA. CDR3 length equals 12 residues. Looked up from germline, CDR1 is SGHTA and CDR2 is FQGTGA. This chain's CDR3 is CASSFRGSEQFF.

The V and J genes are TRBV13 and TRBJ1-2; the TCRdb call, TRBD1, lacks DNA for checking. This CDR3 comprises 15 residues. The germline gives CDR1 PRHDT, CDR2 FYEKMQ (reference sequence). The CDR3 here is CASSGRQGARYGYTF.

The gene calls are TRBV12-3 or TRBV12-4 and TRBJ2-5; TCRdb's D call of TRBD2 is untestable without DNA. The length of the CDR3 is 17 residues. The CDR3 loop is CASSFFSETWRGETQYF.

The chain employs TRBV12-3 or TRBV12-4 and TRBJ2-1; with no DNA, the TCRdb D assignment of TRBD2 cannot be verified. This CDR3 has 15 residues. CDR3 residues: CASSSLAGGPHEQFF.

The chain carries TRBV5-1 and TRBJ2-6; TCRdb reports TRBD2, a call that lacks DNA to check it against. The CDR3 is 22 residues long. The germline V gene encodes CDR1 SGHRS and CDR2 YFSETQ. CDR3 amino acids: CASSLSSPQLSLLLSGANVLTF.

This chain uses TRBV29-1 with TRBJ2-3; TCRdb outputs TRBD2, but without DNA this stays unchecked. This CDR3 is 15 amino acids long. Looked up from germline, CDR1 is SQVTM and CDR2 is ANQGSEA. The CDR3: CSVALTSDNTDTQYF.

The V call is TRBV5-1, the J call TRBJ2-5; TCRdb outputs TRBD1, but without DNA this stays unchecked. CDR3 length: 14 residues. The V gene's germline CDR1 is SGHRS and CDR2 YFSETQ. CDR3 loop: CASSLEQGGETQYF.

This chain connects TRBV5-1 to TRBJ2-7; TCRdb outputs TRBD1, but without DNA this stays unchecked. The CDR3 loop spans 15 amino acids. CDR1 is SGHRS, CDR2 YFSETQ, per germline. The CDR3 loop reads CASRKMGQGDYEQYF. The full variable domain, rest sourced from reference TRBV5-1 and TRBJ2-7, is KAGVTQTPRYLIKTRGQQVTLSCSPISGHRSVSWYQQTPGQGLQFLFEYFSETQRNKGNFPGRFSGRQFSNSRSEMNVSTLELGDSALYLCASRKMGQGDYEQYFGPGTRLTVT.

The chain uses TRBV20-1 and TRBJ1-2; TCRdb returns TRBD1, unconfirmable since there is no DNA. CDR1 is DFQATT and CDR2 is SNEGSKA in the germline V gene (reference sequence). This CDR3 contains 13 residues. The CDR3 is CSATDRNPMGYTF.

This chain joins TRBV11-1 and TRBJ2-1; the D gene TCRdb calls, TRBD1, cannot be checked with no DNA. Germline-derived CDR1 and CDR2 are SGHAT and FQDESV (reference sequence). The CDR3 contains 14 residues. CDR3 sequence reads: CASSPRQGYNEQFF.

V usage is TRBV9 and J usage is TRBJ2-7; TCRdb reports TRBD1, a call that lacks DNA to check it against. The CDR3 runs to 14 residues. CDR1 is SGDLS, CDR2 YYNGEE, per germline. The CDR3 here is CASSPQGLGNEQYF.

V gene TRBV12-3 or TRBV12-4 combines with J gene TRBJ2-1; TCRdb outputs TRBD1, but without DNA this stays unchecked. The CDR3 consists of 14 residues. This CDR3 reads CASSLFQGAVEQFF.